This T cell receptor beta chain was identified in a study of shared clonotypes between healthy human individuals. Findings of the study overall: Shared clonotypes across all four donors exceeded non-shared ones in generation probability. Around 5% was the fraction of naive CD4 clonotypes found shared across a few donors.

From germline, CDR1 is SGHTA and CDR2 FQGNSA. The CDR3 sequence is 14 residues long. Trimming took off 5 bases at V and 3 bases at J, with 11 bases between the two ends. TCRdb's copy holds only in-frame clones and misses some; the assay was immunoSEQ multiplex PCR. The data contain a few million clones, 80% to 95% of them singletons. About this clone itself: Its antigen is still unknown.

This TCR was sampled from a man in his late teens or twenties in good health. Some clones in this sample may be carry-over from other donors' samples. The chain recombines TRBV7-2 with TRBJ2-1; D may be TRBD1 or TRBD2 (5 bases each). The sample was naive CD4+ T cells from PBMCs. Subset described: CD45RA+ positively selected. The CDR3 sequence: CASSPYGGYNEQFF. Here the CDR3 DNA reads TGTGCCAGCAGCCCGTATGGGGGCTACAATGAGCAGTTCTTC.